The T cell receptor beta chain under discussion was sequenced for a study of radiation and T cells in renal cell carcinoma. Broader study findings: Top tumor clonotypes rose in blood 2 weeks post-radiation, then contracted.

Indicated time point: blood 4 weeks post-SBRT, at nephrectomy. The sample's treatment: 15 Gy SBRT to primary tumor, nephrectomy 4 weeks later. Nephrectomy followed 15 Gy stereotactic body radiation by 4 weeks. TCRdb keeps only in-frame clones here, not all; method: immunoSEQ multiplex PCR. Of approximately 150,000 clones listed, approximately 86% were seen once; the top ten hold 15% to 20%. As to this clone: As yet, its antigen is unknown.

The germline CDR1 and CDR2 sequences are SQVTM and ANQGSEA. Unmatched junction bases numbered 10, after V lost 8 bases and J lost 7 bases. The CDR3 spans 12 residues. This TCR came from a woman aged 45-65 years with renal cell carcinoma. Specimen: blood, collected from a patient whose treatment included radiotherapy and nephrectomy. The genes are TRBV29-1 and TRBJ2-7; 8 bases are shared with TRBD1. Written as DNA, the CDR3 is TGCAGCATAAGGACAGGGCTGCGGGAGCAGTACTTC. Protein product: CSIRTGLREQYF.